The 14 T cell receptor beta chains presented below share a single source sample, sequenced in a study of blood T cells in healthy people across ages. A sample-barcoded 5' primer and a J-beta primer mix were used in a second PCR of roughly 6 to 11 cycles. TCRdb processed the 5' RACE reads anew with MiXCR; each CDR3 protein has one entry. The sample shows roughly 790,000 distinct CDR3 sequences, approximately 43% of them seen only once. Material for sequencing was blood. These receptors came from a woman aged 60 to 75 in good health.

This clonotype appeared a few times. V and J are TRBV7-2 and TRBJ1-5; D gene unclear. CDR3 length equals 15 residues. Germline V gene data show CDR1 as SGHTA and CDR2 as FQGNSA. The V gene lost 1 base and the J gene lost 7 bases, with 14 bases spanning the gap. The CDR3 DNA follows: TGTGCCAGCAGCTTAGAAGCGGGGTTATACCAGCCCCAGCATTTT. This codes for CASSLEAGLYQPQHF.

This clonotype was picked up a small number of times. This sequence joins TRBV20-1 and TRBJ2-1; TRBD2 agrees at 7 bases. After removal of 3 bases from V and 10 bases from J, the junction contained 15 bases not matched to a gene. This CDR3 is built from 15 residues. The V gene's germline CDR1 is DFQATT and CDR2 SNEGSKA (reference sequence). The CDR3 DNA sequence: TGCAGTGCTAGGGCACCGGGACTATCCGTTTGGGAGCAGTTCTTC. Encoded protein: CSARAPGLSVWEQFF.

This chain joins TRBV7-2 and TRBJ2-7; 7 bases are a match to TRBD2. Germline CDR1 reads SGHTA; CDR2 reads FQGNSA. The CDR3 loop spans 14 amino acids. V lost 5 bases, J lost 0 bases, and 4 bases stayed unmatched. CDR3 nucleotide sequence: TGTGCCAGCAGCAAAAGCGGGGACTCCTACGAGCAGTACTTC. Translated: CASSKSGDSYEQYF.

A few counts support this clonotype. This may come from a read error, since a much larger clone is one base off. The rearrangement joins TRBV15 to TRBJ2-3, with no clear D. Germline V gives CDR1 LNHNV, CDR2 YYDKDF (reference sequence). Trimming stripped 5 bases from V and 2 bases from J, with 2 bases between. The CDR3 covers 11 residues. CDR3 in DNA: TGTGCCACCAGCTCCACAGATACGCAGTATTTT. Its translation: CATSSTDTQYF.

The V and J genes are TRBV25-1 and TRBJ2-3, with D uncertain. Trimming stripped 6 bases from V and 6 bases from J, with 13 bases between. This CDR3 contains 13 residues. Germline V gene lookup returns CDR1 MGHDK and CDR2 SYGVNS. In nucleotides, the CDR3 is TGTGCCAGCAGGGGAATCTCGGCGGATACGCAGTATTTT. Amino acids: CASRGISADTQYF.

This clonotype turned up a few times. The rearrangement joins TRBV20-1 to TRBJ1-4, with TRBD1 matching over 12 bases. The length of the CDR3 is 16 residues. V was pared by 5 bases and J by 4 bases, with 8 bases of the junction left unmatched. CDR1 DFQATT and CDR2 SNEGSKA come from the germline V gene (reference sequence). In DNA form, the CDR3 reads TGCAGTGCTCTCCGGGACAGGGGGCGGAGTAATGAAAAACTGTTTTTT. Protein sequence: CSALRDRGRSNEKLFF.

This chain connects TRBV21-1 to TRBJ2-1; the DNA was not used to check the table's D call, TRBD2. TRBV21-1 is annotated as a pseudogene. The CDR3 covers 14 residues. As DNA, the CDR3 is TGTGCCAGCCGGACTAGCGGGAGGGATGGTGAGCAGTTCTTC. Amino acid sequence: CASRTSGRDGEQFF.

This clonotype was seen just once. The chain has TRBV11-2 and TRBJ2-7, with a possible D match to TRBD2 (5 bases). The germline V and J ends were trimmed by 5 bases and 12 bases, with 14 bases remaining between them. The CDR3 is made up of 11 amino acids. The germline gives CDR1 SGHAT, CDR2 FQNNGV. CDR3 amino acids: CASSPSRAPYF. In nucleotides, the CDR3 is TGTGCCAGCAGCCCCTCGAGGGCCCCGTACTTC.

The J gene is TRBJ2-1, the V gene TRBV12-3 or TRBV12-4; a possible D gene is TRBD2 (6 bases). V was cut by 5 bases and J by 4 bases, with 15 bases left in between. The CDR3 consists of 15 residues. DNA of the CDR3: TGTGCCAGCAGTCTCCGACTAGGAGGTTACAATGAGCAGTTCTTC. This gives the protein CASSLRLGGYNEQFF.

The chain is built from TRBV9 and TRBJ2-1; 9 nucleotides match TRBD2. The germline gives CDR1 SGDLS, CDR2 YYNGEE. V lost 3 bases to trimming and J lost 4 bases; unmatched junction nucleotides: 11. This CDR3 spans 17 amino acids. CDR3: CASSEPWEAGGYNEQFF. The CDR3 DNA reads TGTGCCAGCAGCGAACCTTGGGAAGCGGGAGGATACAATGAGCAGTTCTTC.

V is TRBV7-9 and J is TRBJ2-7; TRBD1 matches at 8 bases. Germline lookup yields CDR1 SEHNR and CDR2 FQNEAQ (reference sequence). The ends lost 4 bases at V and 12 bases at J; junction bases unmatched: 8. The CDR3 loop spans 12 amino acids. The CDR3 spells CASSSEDREGYF. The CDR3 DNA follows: TGTGCCAGCAGCTCGGAGGACAGGGAAGGGTACTTC.

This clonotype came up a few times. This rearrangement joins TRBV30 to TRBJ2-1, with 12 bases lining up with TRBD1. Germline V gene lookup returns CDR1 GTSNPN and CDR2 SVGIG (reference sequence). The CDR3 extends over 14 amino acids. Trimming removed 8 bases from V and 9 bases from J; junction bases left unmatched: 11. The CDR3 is CAGTGTGGEGEQFF. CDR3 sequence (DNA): TGTGCCGGGACGGGGACAGGGGGCGAAGGTGAGCAGTTCTTC.

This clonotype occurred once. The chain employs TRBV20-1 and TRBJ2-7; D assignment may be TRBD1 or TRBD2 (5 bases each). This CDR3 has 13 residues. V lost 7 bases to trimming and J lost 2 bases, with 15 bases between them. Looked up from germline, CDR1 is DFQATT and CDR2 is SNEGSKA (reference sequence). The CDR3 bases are TGCAGTGTCGGGACCGAAAGGACCTACGAGCAGTACTTC. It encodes CSVGTERTYEQYF.

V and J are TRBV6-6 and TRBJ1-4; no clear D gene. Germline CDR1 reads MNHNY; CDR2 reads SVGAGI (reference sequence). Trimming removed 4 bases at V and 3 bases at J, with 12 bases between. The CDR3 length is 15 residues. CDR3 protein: CASSSRVGPNEKLFF. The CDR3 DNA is TGTGCCAGCAGTTCCCGGGTGGGCCCTAATGAAAAACTGTTTTTT.